The subject of this entry is one T cell receptor beta chain. Researchers report immunoSEQ v3.0 was run at survey level. Sequencing used immunoSEQ multiplex PCR; TCRdb keeps in-frame clones, though not all of them. The sample records 45,000 to 50,000 clones, 84% being singletons. This record belongs to a study of long-term antiretroviral therapy in people with HIV. V lost 4 bases, J lost 3 bases, and 11 bases lay in between. This CDR3 contains 13 residues. Germline CDR1 and CDR2: SGHRS and YFSETQ. The input for sequencing was unsorted PBMCs, taken 0.8 years after starting antiretroviral therapy. The V call is TRBV5-1, the J call TRBJ2-7, with a tentative D call TRBD2 (5 bases). The origin of this receptor is a woman under 30 with HIV. The CDR3: CASSMDLFYEQYF. As DNA, the CDR3 is TGCGCCAGCAGCATGGACTTATTCTACGAGCAGTACTTC.